A selection of T cell receptor beta chains follows, all from one sample in a study of blood T cells in healthy people across ages. TCRdb redid the calling of the 5' RACE reads with MiXCR, one entry per CDR3 protein. In the table there are 700,000 or so distinct CDR3 sequences, less than 45% of which are singletons. The specimen sequenced was blood. The receptor set was obtained from an elderly man in good health. CDR3s include the opening cysteine and the closing phenylalanine or tryptophan. The D gene is left open where the match is weak. Rows may omit the clone size; those that give it use once, few, many or a size class.

D	V	size	J	DNA	CDR3
TRBD2	TRBV7-2	few	TRBJ2-7	TGTGCCAGCATGACTAGCGGGGGGCCCTACGAGCAGTACTTC	CASMTSGGPYEQYF
TRBD2	TRBV20-1	NA	TRBJ2-1	TGCAGTGCTAGACTAGTAGCGGGAGTTCTAAATGGGCAGTTCTTC	CSARLVAGVLNGQFF
NA	TRBV7-2	few	TRBJ2-7	TGTGCCAGCAGCTTATATGTTGGGGAGATGGACTACGAGCAGTACTTC	CASSLYVGEMDYEQYF
TRBD1	TRBV7-9	NA	TRBJ2-5	TGTGCCAGCAGCCGACCACAGGGGAGAGAGACCCAGTACTTC	CASSRPQGRETQYF
NA	TRBV20-1	NA	TRBJ1-6	TGCAGTGCCCGCTCTCGGGGGGCGGGAAATTCACCCCTCCACTTT	CSARSRGAGNSPLHF
TRBD1	TRBV28	NA	TRBJ2-6	TGTGCCAGCAGTTCCACAGGGGGCGTAGGTGGGGCCAACGTCCTGACTTTC	CASSSTGGVGGANVLTF
NA	TRBV20-1	once	TRBJ2-1	TGCAGTGTCAACACCCAAGAGACCCAGTTCTTC	CSVNTQETQFF
NA	TRBV6-5	many	TRBJ2-5	TGTGCCAGCAGTTTTGGCAGGGGGGTGGGAGAGACCCAGTACTTC	CASSFGRGVGETQYF
NA	TRBV20-1	NA	TRBJ2-1	TGCAGTGCTAGCCCGGCACCCTACAATGAGCAGTTCTTC	CSASPAPYNEQFF
NA	TRBV10-3	NA	TRBJ2-7	TGTGCCATCAGGAGGGACGGCAGCTCCTACAATGAGCAGTACTTC	CAIRRDGSSYNEQYF
NA	TRBV7-2	NA	TRBJ2-1	TGTGCCAGCAGCTTAAGTCCGACCCTACGACTCTCCTACAATGAGCAGTTCTTC	CASSLSPTLRLSYNEQFF
NA	TRBV7-2	NA	TRBJ1-1	TGTGCCAGCAATCAGGGGCGGTGGACTGAAACTTTCTTT	CASNQGRWTETFF
NA	TRBV6-2/TRBV6-3	NA	TRBJ2-1	TGTGCCAGCAGCTACCTTAGCACGGGTGAGCAGTTCTTC	CASSYLSTGEQFF
NA	TRBV7-9	once	TRBJ1-2	TGTGCCAGCAGCCCTCGATTAGGTCGGGTTGGCTACACCTTC	CASSPRLGRVGYTF
NA	TRBV7-9	few	TRBJ1-4	TGTGCCAGCAGCCCCAGGGCCGTGATAGATGAAAAACTGTTTTTT	CASSPRAVIDEKLFF
TRBD1	TRBV6-2/TRBV6-3	many	TRBJ2-5	TGTGCCAGCACCAGGGACAGACAAGAGACCCAGTACTTC	CASTRDRQETQYF
NA	TRBV9	NA	TRBJ2-1	TGTGCCAGCAGCGTTACGTCCCAGAATAATGAGCAGTTCTTC	CASSVTSQNNEQFF
TRBD2	TRBV5-5	once	TRBJ2-3	TGTACCAGCAGCCCCTACCGGACTAGCGGGAGCACAGATACGCAGTATTTT	CTSSPYRTSGSTDTQYF
TRBD1	TRBV12-3/TRBV12-4	many	TRBJ1-2	TGTGCCAGCAGCCCAGAGGACAGGCCCGGGGGCGGCTACACCTTC	CASSPEDRPGGGYTF
TRBD1	TRBV28	NA	TRBJ1-1	TGTGCCAGCACCGTTGACAGGGCCAACACTGAAGCTTTCTTT	CASTVDRANTEAFF
NA	TRBV19	NA	TRBJ1-1	TGTGCCAGTAGGATTACCCCACAGAACACTGAAGCTTTCTTT	CASRITPQNTEAFF
NA	TRBV3-1	NA	TRBJ1-2	TGTGCCAGCAGCCAGAAGGTTCTCGGGAATGGCTACACCTTC	CASSQKVLGNGYTF
TRBD2	TRBV7-6	few	TRBJ2-5	TGTGCCAGCAGCTTACAAGGACTAGAGGGAGAGACCCAGTACTTC	CASSLQGLEGETQYF
NA	TRBV30	NA	TRBJ2-3	TGTGCCTGGAGTCCCAACGGTTACACAGATACGCAGTATTTT	CAWSPNGYTDTQYF
NA	TRBV12-3/TRBV12-4	many	TRBJ2-3	TGTGCCAGCAGTGGACTGGGAGGCACAGATACGCAGTATTTT	CASSGLGGTDTQYF